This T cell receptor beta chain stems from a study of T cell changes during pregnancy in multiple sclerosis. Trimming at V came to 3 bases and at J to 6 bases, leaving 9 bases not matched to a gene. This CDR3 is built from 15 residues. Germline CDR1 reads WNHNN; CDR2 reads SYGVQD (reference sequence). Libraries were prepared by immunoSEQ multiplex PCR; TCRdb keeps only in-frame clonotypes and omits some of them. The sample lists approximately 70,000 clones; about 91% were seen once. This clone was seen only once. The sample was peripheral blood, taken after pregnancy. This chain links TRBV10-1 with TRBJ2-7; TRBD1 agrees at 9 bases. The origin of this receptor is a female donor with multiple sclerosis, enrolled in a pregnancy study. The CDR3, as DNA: TGCGCCAGCAGTGACCTAGGACAGGGGATTGGCGAGCAGTACTTC. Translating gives CASSDLGQGIGEQYF.